A single sample is the source of the 10 T cell receptor beta chains below, sequenced in a study of Graves' ophthalmopathy and Graves' hyperthyroidism. For repertoire sequencing, the TCR beta CDR3 regions were amplified from RNA transcripts. An opening RT-PCR round employed HTBI primers and preceded a second-round multiplex PCR. TCRdb reprocessed the multiplex PCR reads via MiXCR and lists one record per CDR3 protein. The table includes almost 750,000 distinct CDR3 sequences, roughly 40% detected once. The specimen sequenced was peripheral blood. The receptors originated from an adult man with Graves' ophthalmopathy.

This clonotype was recorded at least ten times. This sequence joins TRBV20-1 and TRBJ2-7; no firm D call. The CDR3 extends over 13 amino acids. Germline V gene sequence: CDR1 DFQATT, CDR2 SNEGSKA (reference sequence). Trimming took 3 bases from V and 2 from J, leaving 11 bases between them. CDR3 amino acids: CSASPDGPYEQYF. CDR3 bases: TGCAGTGCTAGTCCCGACGGACCCTACGAGCAGTACTTC.

The V call is TRBV20-1, the J call TRBJ2-7, with D hard to call. The germline CDR1 and CDR2 sequences are DFQATT and SNEGSKA (reference sequence). The CDR3 has 13 residues. With 5 bases removed from V and 2 bases from J, the gap between germline ends came to 13 bases. The CDR3 sequence is CSAPHGEPYEQYF. CDR3 sequence (DNA): TGCAGTGCTCCGCACGGCGAACCCTACGAGCAGTACTTC.

The J gene is TRBJ2-3, the V gene TRBV10-3; 9 bases match TRBD2. Unmatched junction bases numbered 3, after V lost 5 bases and J lost 3 bases. The CDR3 sequence is 14 residues long. Looked up from germline, CDR1 is ENHRY and CDR2 is SYGVKD. The CDR3 DNA sequence: TGTGCCATCAGTCGGACTAGCGTGACAGATACGCAGTATTTT. Its protein is CAISRTSVTDTQYF.

This clonotype has a handful of counts. The J gene is TRBJ1-5, the V gene TRBV7-2, with 8 positions matching TRBD1. V was clipped by 5 bases and J by 5 bases; unmatched bases: 8. Germline V CDR1 and CDR2: SGHTA, FQGNSA. The CDR3 extends over 15 amino acids. The CDR3 reads CASSRRRGRDQPQHF. The DNA of the CDR3 is TGTGCCAGCAGCAGGCGCAGGGGGCGAGATCAGCCCCAGCATTTT.

Points on this clonotype: This may be a read error: a much more frequent sequence differs by one nucleotide. This chain links TRBV9 with TRBJ1-2; no reliable D call. The CDR3 is 15 amino acids. CDR1 is SGDLS and CDR2 is YYNGEE in the germline V gene. The CDR3 protein is CASSLAIGNDYGYTF. CDR3 DNA: TGCGCCAGCAGCTTGGCGATAGGGAACGACTATGGCTACACCTTC.

This clonotype was counted ten times or more. V usage is TRBV10-3 and J usage is TRBJ1-6, with D possibly matching TRBD1 (5 bases). This CDR3 has 15 amino acids. CDR1 ENHRY and CDR2 SYGVKD come from the germline V gene. The V end lost 10 bases, the J end lost 6 bases, and 19 bases lay between the germline ends. CDR3 nucleotide sequence: TGTGCCAGCAGCGCTAGACAGAGAGCTAATTCACCCCTCCACTTT. Encoded protein: CASSARQRANSPLHF.

The V gene is TRBV20-1, the J gene TRBJ2-5; the match to TRBD1 covers 12 bases. Germline loops: CDR1 DFQATT, CDR2 SNEGSKA (reference sequence). After removal of 6 bases from V and 4 bases from J, the junction contained 9 bases not matched to a gene. The CDR3 sequence is 15 residues long. In DNA form, the CDR3 reads TGCAGTGCAACCTTGGGACAGGGGGCTGGAGAGACCCAGTACTTC. Protein product: CSATLGQGAGETQYF.

The chain recombines TRBV11-1 with TRBJ2-7; 11 bases align to TRBD1. This CDR3 contains 16 residues. Germline V lookup: CDR1 SGHAT, CDR2 FQDESV (reference sequence). V was clipped by 0 bases and J by 7 bases; unmatched bases: 8. CDR3 DNA sequence: TGTGCCAGCAGCTTAGCAGGCGGGACAGGGGGGAGGGAGCAGTACTTC. It yields the protein CASSLAGGTGGREQYF.

This clonotype was counted only a few times. The chain combines TRBV7-7 with TRBJ1-5; D is perhaps TRBD1 (6 bases). The CDR3 runs 19 residues. Trimming took off 3 bases at V and 0 bases at J, with 21 bases between the two ends. Per the germline V gene, CDR1 is SSHAT and CDR2 is FNYEAQ (reference sequence). The CDR3 loop reads CASSLEGNGQNNSNQPQHF. CDR3 bases: TGTGCCAGCAGCTTGGAGGGGAACGGACAGAATAATAGCAATCAGCCCCAGCATTTT.

This clonotype was detected only a few times. The rearrangement uses TRBV4-2 and TRBJ1-2, with 7 nucleotides matching TRBD1. CDR3 length: 15 residues. CDR1 and CDR2 from the germline V gene are LGHNA and YNFKEQ. Trimming took 0 bases from V and 4 from J; bases not matched to a gene: 5. The CDR3 DNA is TGTGCCAGCAGCCAAGATAGGACAGGCGGCTATGGCTACACCTTC. This translates into CASSQDRTGGYGYTF.